This T cell receptor beta chain was identified during a study of CD8 T cells in Susac syndrome. This CDR3 is 15 amino acids long. Germline V gene data show CDR1 as DFQATT and CDR2 as SNEGSKA (reference sequence). With 3 bases removed from V and 3 bases from J, the gap between germline ends came to 15 bases. Random hexamers primed reverse transcription of about 0.45 to 1 ug RNA. One entry per CDR3 protein, called by TCRdb with MiXCR from the immunoSEQ multiplex PCR reads. The sample yields some 190,000 distinct CDR3 sequences, roughly 95% seen once. Included as multiple sclerosis controls were treatment-naive patients who had stable or active relapsing-remitting disease. TEMRA cells were FACS-enriched, and CD8+ and CD4+ T cells were isolated negatively.

The TCR originated in a human donor with multiple sclerosis. The chain links TRBV20-1 to TRBJ1-5; TRBD1 might be the D (6 bases). The material sequenced was CD4+ T cells from PBMCs. In DNA form, the CDR3 reads TGCAGTGCTAGCGGGGGCGATTTCGACAATCAGCCCCAGCATTTT. Translated, it gives CSASGGDFDNQPQHF.